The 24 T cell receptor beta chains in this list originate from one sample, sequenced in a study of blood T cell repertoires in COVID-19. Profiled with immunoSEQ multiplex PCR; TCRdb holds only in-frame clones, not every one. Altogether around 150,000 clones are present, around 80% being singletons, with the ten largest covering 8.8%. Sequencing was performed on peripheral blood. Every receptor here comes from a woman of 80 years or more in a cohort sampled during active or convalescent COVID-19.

In DNA, the CDR3 is TGTGCCAGCAGCATCAGGGCGAACACTGAAGCTTTCTTT. It encodes CASSIRANTEAFF. The rearrangement uses TRBV7-2 and TRBJ1-1, with a possible D match to TRBD1 (5 bases). This CDR3 has 13 amino acids. Looked up from germline, CDR1 is SGHTA and CDR2 is FQGNSA. With 5 bases removed from V and 1 base from J, the gap between germline ends came to 8 bases.

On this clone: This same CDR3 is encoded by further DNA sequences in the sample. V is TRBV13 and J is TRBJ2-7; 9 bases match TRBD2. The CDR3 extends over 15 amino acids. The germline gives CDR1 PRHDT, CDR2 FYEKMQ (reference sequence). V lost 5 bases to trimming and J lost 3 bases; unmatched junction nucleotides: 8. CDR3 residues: CASSMRGGAGYEQYF. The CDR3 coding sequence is TGTGCCAGCAGCATGCGGGGGGGGGCGGGCTACGAGCAGTACTTC.

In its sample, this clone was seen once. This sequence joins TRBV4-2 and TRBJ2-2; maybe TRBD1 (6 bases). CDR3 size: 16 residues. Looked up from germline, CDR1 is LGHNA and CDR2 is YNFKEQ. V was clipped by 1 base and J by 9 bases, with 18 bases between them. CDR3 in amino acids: CASSQGLWGRARELFF. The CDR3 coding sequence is TGTGCCAGCAGCCAAGGGTTGTGGGGGCGGGCCCGGGAGCTGTTTTTT.

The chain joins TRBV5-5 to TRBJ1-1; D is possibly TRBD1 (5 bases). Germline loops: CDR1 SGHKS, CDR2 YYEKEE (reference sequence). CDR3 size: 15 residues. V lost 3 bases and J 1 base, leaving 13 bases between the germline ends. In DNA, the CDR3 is TGTGCCAGCAGCTCAGGGTTAGCGGGGAACACTGAAGCTTTCTTT. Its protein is CASSSGLAGNTEAFF.

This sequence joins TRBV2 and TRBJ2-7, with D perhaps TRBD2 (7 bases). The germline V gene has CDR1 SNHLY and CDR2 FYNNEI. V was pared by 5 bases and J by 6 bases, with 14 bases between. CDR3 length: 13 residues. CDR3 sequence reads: CASSPYRGGEQYF. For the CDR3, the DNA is TGTGCCAGCAGTCCTTATAGGGGGGGCGAGCAGTACTTC.

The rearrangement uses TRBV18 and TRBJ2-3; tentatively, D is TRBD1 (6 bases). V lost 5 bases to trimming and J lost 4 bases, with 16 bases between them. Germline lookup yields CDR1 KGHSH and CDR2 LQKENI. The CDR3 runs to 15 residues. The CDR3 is CASSSNNRVADTQYF. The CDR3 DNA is TGTGCCAGCTCATCAAACAACAGGGTAGCAGATACGCAGTATTTT.

CDR3 sequence (DNA): TGTGCCAGCAGCGTAAGCGGGACCTACAATGAGCAGTTCTTC. This encodes CASSVSGTYNEQFF. The chain carries TRBV9 and TRBJ2-1; TRBD2 matches 7 bases. Per the germline V gene, CDR1 is SGDLS and CDR2 is YYNGEE. The CDR3 extends over 14 amino acids. V was clipped by 1 base and J by 2 bases; unmatched bases: 0.

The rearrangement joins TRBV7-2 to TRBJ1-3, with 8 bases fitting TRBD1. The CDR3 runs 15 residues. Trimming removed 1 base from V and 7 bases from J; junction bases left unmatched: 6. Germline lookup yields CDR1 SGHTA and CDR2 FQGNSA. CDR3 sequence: CASSLGAGGVNTIYF. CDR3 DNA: TGTGCCAGCAGCTTAGGGGCAGGGGGCGTTAACACCATATATTTT.

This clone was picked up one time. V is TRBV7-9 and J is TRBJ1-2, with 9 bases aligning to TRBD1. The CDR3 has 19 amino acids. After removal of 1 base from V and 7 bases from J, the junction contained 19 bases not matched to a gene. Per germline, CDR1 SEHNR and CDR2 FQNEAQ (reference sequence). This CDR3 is CASSLGATKGQGRIGGYTF. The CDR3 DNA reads TGTGCCAGCAGCTTAGGGGCTACCAAGGGACAGGGTCGTATTGGTGGCTACACCTTC.

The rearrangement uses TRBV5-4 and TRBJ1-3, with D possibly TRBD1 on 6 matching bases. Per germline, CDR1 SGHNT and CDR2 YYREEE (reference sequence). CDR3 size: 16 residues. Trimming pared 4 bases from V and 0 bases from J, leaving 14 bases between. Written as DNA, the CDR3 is TGTGCCAGCAGCAAGGATGGGACAAACTCTGGAAACACCATATATTTT. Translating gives CASSKDGTNSGNTIYF. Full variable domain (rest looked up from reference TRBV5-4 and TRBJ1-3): ETGVTQSPTHLIKTRGQQVTLRCSSQSGHNTVSWYQQALGQGPQFIFQYYREEENGRGNFPPRFSGLQFPNYSSELNVNALELDDSALYLCASSKDGTNSGNTIYFGEGSWLTVV.

The CDR3 DNA follows: TGTGCCAGCAGCCTCGGGACTAGCGGGGGTTTGGAGCAGTACGTC. Protein: CASSLGTSGGLEQYV. This chain joins TRBV11-2 and TRBJ2-7, with TRBD2 identical over 14 bases. V shed 5 bases, J shed 7 bases, and the junction held 7 bases outside the gene matches. This CDR3 has 15 amino acids. Germline V gene lookup returns CDR1 SGHAT and CDR2 FQNNGV.

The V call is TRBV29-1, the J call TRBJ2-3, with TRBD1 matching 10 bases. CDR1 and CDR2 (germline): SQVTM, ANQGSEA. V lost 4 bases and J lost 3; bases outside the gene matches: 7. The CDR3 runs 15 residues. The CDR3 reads CSVVRDRGRTDTQYF. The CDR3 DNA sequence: TGCAGCGTTGTCCGGGACAGGGGAAGGACAGATACGCAGTATTTT.

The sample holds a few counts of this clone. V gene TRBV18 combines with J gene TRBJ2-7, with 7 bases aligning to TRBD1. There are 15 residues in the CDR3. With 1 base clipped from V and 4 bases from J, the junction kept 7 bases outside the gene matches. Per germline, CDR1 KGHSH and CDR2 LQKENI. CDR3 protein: CASSPLDREGYEQYF. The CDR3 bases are TGTGCCAGCTCACCACTCGACAGGGAAGGATACGAGCAGTACTTC.

CDR3 amino acids: CASSFLAGTGTDTQYF. The CDR3 coding sequence is TGTGCCAGCAGCTTCCTAGCCGGGACAGGGACAGATACGCAGTATTTT. This sequence joins TRBV11-1 and TRBJ2-3, with 9 bases aligning to TRBD1. Trimming removed 3 bases from V and 3 bases from J; junction bases left unmatched: 7. CDR3 length: 16 residues. Germline CDR1 is SGHAT and CDR2 is FQDESV (reference sequence).

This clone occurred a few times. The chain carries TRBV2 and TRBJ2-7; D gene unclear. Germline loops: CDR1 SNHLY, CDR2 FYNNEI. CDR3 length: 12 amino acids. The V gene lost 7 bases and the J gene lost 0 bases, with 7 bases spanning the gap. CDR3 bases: TGTGCCAGCATGCTAGGCTCCTACGAGCAGTACTTC. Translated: CASMLGSYEQYF.

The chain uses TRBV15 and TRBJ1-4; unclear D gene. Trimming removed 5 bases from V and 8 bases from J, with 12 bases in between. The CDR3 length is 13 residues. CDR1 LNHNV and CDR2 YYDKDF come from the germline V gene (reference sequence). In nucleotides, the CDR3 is TGTGCCACCAGCCCGGTTCGGGAGGAAAAACTGTTTTTT. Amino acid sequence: CATSPVREEKLFF.

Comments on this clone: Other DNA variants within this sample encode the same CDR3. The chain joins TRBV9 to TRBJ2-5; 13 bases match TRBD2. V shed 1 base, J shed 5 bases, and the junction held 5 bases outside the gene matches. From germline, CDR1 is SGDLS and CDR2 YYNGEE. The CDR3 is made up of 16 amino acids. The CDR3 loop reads CASSVTSGGALETQYF. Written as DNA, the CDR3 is TGTGCCAGCAGCGTAACTAGCGGGGGGGCCCTGGAGACCCAGTACTTC.

The DNA for the CDR3 is TGTGCCAGCAGCTTGGGACAGAACACCGGGGAGCTGTTTTTT. The encoded protein is CASSLGQNTGELFF. This chain joins TRBV5-4 and TRBJ2-2; D is uncertain. Between the trimmed V and J ends, which lost 0 bases and 1 base, there was a span of 4 bases. CDR3 length: 14 amino acids. The germline V gene has CDR1 SGHNT and CDR2 YYREEE (reference sequence).

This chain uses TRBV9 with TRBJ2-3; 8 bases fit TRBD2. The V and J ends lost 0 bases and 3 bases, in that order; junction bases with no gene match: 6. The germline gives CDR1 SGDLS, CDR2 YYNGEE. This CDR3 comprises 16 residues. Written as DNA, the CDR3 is TGTGCCAGCAGCGTAGACCGGGGGGGAAGGACAGATACGCAGTATTTT. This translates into CASSVDRGGRTDTQYF.

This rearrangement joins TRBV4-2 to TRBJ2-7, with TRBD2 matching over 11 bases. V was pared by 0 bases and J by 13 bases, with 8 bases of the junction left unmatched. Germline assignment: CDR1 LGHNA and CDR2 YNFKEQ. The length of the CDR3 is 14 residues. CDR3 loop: CASSQDALAGAHYF. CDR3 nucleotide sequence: TGTGCCAGCAGCCAAGATGCACTAGCGGGGGCCCACTACTTC.

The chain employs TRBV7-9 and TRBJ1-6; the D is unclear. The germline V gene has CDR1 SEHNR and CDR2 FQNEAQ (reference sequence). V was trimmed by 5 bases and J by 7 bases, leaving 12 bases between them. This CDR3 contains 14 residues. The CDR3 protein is CASSKYGGNSPLHF. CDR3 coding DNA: TGTGCCAGCAGCAAGTACGGAGGAAATTCACCCCTCCACTTT.

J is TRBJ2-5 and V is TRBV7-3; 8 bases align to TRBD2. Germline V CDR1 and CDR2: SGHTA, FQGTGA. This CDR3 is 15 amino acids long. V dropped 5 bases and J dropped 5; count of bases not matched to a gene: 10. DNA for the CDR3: TGTGCCAGCAGCAAAACCCGGGGGGGCCTTGAGACCCAGTACTTC. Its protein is CASSKTRGGLETQYF.

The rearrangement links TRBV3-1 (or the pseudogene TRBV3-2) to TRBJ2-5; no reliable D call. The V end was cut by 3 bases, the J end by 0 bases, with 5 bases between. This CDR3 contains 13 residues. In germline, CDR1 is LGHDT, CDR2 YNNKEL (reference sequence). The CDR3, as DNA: TGTGCCAGCAGCCATCGGTACCAAGAGACCCAGTACTTC. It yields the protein CASSHRYQETQYF.

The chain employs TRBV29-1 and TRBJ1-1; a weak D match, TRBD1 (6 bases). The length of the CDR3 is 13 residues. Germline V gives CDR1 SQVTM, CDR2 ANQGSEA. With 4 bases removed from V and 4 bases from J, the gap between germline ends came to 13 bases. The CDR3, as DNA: TGCAGCGTTGCCGTAGGGGGGGGCACTGAAGCTTTCTTT. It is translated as CSVAVGGGTEAFF. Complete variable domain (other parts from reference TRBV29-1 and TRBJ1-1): SAVISQKPSRDICQRGTSLTIQCQVDSQVTMMFWYRQQPGQSLTLIATANQGSEATYESGFVIDKFPISRPNLTFSTLTVSNMSPEDSSIYLCSVAVGGGTEAFFGQGTRLTVV.